The sequence of this TCR beta chain was determined in a study of shared clonotypes between healthy human individuals (dated by TCRdb to the early 2020s). About the study as a whole: The cohort comprised two women and a few men aged 18 to 49 years. Per donor, three plates each were used for CD4 naive and CD4 memory, two for CD8 naive, and one for CD8 memory. Leukapheresis yielded between about 0.9 and 9 billion PBMCs per donor. To estimate repertoire size and how much clonotypes are shared between individuals, the study performed deep sequencing of blood TCR repertoires from about 5 healthy adults. Different laboratories and diverse techniques were used to prepare libraries and sequence TCR repertoires, to increase sequencing depth and limit assay-specific biases. The investigation overall reported the following: Even with the large sequencing depth, rarefaction of the sorted-subset datasets indicated that sequencing was incomplete. Higher generation probabilities were observed for clonotypes shared by all four sorted-subset donors than for non-shared clonotypes. Based on pairwise subsampling, the degree of clonotype sharing among donors was expected to be affected by sequencing depth. Naive subsets generally had larger estimated clonotype richness than memory subsets. Because the study included only a small number of donors, the genetic and exposure-history diversity represented was limited. When a handful of donors were compared, the shared fraction of clonotypes was about 5.4% for naive CD4, around 3.5% for naive CD8, more than 2% for memory CD4, and around 0.37% for memory CD8. Sampling was limited to blood, and TCR repertoires in tissue likely differ from TCR repertoires in blood.

Turning to this clone: The target of this receptor is not known. The sample holds no much larger clone one base away, and base qualities are not on file.

The donors were healthy, HIV-negative adults who had no recently reported acute infections or vaccinations. All donors were Caucasian adults living in Nashville, Tennessee, USA. Magnetic negative selection was used to enrich CD4+ T cells, after which naive cells were positively selected on CD45RA and the negative fraction became the memory subset. Blood was obtained by leukapheresis, after which PBMCs were separated by Ficoll-Histopaque density gradient centrifugation and cryopreserved in liquid nitrogen vapor phase. Analytical flow cytometry was used to check the purity and quantity of each magnetically sorted T cell population. Genomic DNA was isolated from every sorted fraction and measured by UV absorbance on a Nanodrop 2000c. Using the deep immunoSEQ assay, multiplex PCR amplified TCR CDR3 regions from genomic DNA. Genomic DNA extracted from each cell subset was distributed evenly over all wells of several immunoSEQ 96-well plates, and each plate served as one replicate. For sorted subsets, each replicate PCR was loaded with roughly 200 ng genomic DNA, equivalent to some 31,000 T cell genomes. Purified libraries were quantified with a Qubit 3.0 fluorometer, sized on a Bioanalyzer 2100, and re-quantified with the KAPA Library Quantification kit. Every immunoSEQ 96-well plate was sequenced on a separate single-read 150-cycle Illumina NextSeq 550 flow cell. As for the original processing: Because only junctional sequences without quality scores were contained in the immunoSEQ output, filtering matching that applied to full-length reads could not be performed. Sequences were annotated with PyIR, a Python wrapper for IgBLAST v1.9, and V/J genes and CDR3 were assigned using IMGT germline references. Reads were removed for weak V/J assignments (E-value above 1e-6), missing CDR3, stop codons, out-of-frame junctions, or ambiguous translated residues. V3J clonotypes were defined by identical inferred V gene, J gene, and CDR3 amino acid sequence. To compute the percentage overlap between repertoires, the number of shared unique clonotypes was divided by the size of the smaller repertoire. Richness of each repertoire was evaluated using RTK rarefaction, the Chao1 estimator, and Recon v2.1 estimates of unobserved clonotypes. Generation probabilities for all TCRbeta clonotypes obtained by the gDNA method from four donors were computed using OLGA. TCRdb carries this immuneACCESS record with in-frame sequences only. Its versions omit some clonotypes, under half of them owing to an unresolved V gene in the studies checked, with the rest unexplained. For V, J and clone size, that table is used; D and trimming come from the DNA. Recorded for this sample are 850,000 to 1,100,000 clones; 70% to 85% of them occurred a single time. The top ten clones comprise 0.85% to 1% of the sample.

V ends up 5 bases short and J 7 bases short, with an unmatched junction base count of 6. The germline V gene provides CDR1 SGHTA and CDR2 FQGNSA. The CDR3 covers 14 residues, taking in both the cysteine and the phenylalanine. The kept DNA is CDR3 alone, 42 bases in frame from the first base. This clonotype was obtained from a young man in good health. Some clones in this sample may be carry-over from other donors' samples. Recombination linked TRBV7-2 to TRBJ2-1; the junction holds 9 bases that match TRBD1. Sequencing input: memory CD4+ T cells from PBMCs. Interpreted using the paper, the cell subset or site label stands for: CD45RA-negative fraction. This receptor has the CDR3 CASSRQGVRNEQFF. The DNA reads as follows: TGTGCCAGCAGCCGACAGGGGGTCAGGAATGAGCAGTTCTTC. With all but the CDR3 taken from the reference TRBV7-2 and TRBJ2-1 genes, the full variable domain is: GAGVSQSPSNKVTEKGKDVELRCDPISGHTALYWYRQSLGQGLEFLIYFQGNSAPDKSGLPSDRFSAERTGGSVSTLTIQRTQQEDSAVYLCASSRQGVRNEQFFGPGTRLTVL.